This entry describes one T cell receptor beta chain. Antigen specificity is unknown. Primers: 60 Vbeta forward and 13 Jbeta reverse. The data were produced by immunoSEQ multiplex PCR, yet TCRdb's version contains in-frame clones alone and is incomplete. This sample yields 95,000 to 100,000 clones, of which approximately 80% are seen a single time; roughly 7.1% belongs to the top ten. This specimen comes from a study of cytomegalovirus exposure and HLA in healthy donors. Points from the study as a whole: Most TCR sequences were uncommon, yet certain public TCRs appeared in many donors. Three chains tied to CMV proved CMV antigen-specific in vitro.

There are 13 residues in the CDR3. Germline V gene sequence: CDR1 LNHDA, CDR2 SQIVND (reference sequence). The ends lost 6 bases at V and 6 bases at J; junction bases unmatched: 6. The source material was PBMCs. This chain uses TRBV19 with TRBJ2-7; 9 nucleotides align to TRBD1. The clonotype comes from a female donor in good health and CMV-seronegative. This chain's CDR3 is CASRWTGAGEQYF. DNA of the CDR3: TGTGCCAGTAGGTGGACAGGGGCAGGCGAGCAGTACTTC.